This record covers a single T cell receptor (beta chain). A second PCR, run for about 7 to 11 cycles, used a sample-barcoded 5' primer plus a J-beta primer mix. Each CDR3 protein gets one entry after TCRdb re-called the 5' RACE reads with MiXCR. The sample yields approximately 850,000 distinct CDR3 sequences, around 42% seen once. Trimming removed 11 bases at V and 0 bases at J, with 11 bases between. Germline values: CDR1 SNHLY, CDR2 FYNNEI. The CDR3 loop spans 13 amino acids. The record originates from a study of blood T cells in healthy people across ages. The specimen was blood. The clonotype originates from a man in his sixties in good health. V and J are TRBV2 and TRBJ2-1; perhaps TRBD1 as D (6 bases). The CDR3 loop reads CAGGQLSYNEQFF. CDR3 DNA sequence: TGTGCCGGCGGACAGCTCTCCTACAATGAGCAGTTCTTC.